Listed here are 10 T cell receptor beta chains from one sample, sequenced in a study of chemoradiotherapy in HPV16-positive cancers. Profiling relied on immunoSEQ multiplex PCR, and the TCRdb table lists in-frame clones only, not all of them. The data show about 24,000 clones, over 75% seen once. The specimen comprised blood, sampled from a patient who underwent chemoradiotherapy. These receptors all come from a human donor with HPV-associated anogenital cancer.

The rearrangement uses TRBV5-1 and TRBJ1-1; D call uncertain. V shed 1 base and J shed 1 base, with 11 bases lying between them. The CDR3 contains 15 residues. Germline V gives CDR1 SGHRS, CDR2 YFSETQ. CDR3 region: CASSLIGPPNTEAFF. CDR3 in DNA: TGCGCCAGCAGCTTGATCGGACCGCCGAACACTGAAGCTTTCTTT.

The chain couples TRBV29-1 to TRBJ2-1; D is unresolved. This CDR3 is built from 14 residues. V was shortened by 2 bases and J by 9 bases, with 17 bases between the two germline ends. Germline values: CDR1 SQVTM, CDR2 ANQGSEA. DNA for the CDR3: TGCAGCGTTGAATCTTCGGCCCTTTGGGGTGAGCAGTTCTTC. Protein: CSVESSALWGEQFF.

The chain carries TRBV19 and TRBJ1-1; D not certain. CDR3 length: 14 amino acids. Looked up from germline, CDR1 is LNHDA and CDR2 is SQIVND (reference sequence). Trimming pared 7 bases from V and 1 base from J, leaving 13 bases between. As DNA, the CDR3 is TGTGCCAGTAAAAATTCGGGCCGGAACACTGAAGCTTTCTTT. Its protein product is CASKNSGRNTEAFF. Full variable domain (outside the CDR3, taken from reference TRBV19 and TRBJ1-1): DGGITQSPKYLFRKEGQNVTLSCEQNLNHDAMYWYRQDPGQGLRLIYYSQIVNDFQKGDIAEGYSVSREKKESFPLTVTSAQKNPTAFYLCASKNSGRNTEAFFGQGTRLTVV.

The rearrangement links TRBV23-1 to TRBJ2-7; D perhaps matches TRBD1 (6 bases). TRBV23-1 is treated as an ORF (open reading frame) with a function not yet certain. V lost 4 bases, J lost 4 bases, and 17 bases lay in between. CDR3 length: 15 amino acids. CDR3: CASSPLHRDRYEQYF. The CDR3 DNA follows: TGCGCCAGCAGTCCCCTCCACAGGGATCGGTACGAGCAGTACTTC.

The sample holds a few counts of this clone. J is TRBJ1-6 and V is TRBV9, with 7 bases identical to TRBD1. The length of the CDR3 is 16 residues. CDR1 SGDLS and CDR2 YYNGEE come from the germline V gene. V dropped 0 bases and J dropped 7; count of bases not matched to a gene: 7. The CDR3 reads CASSVGWQGGNSPLHF. The CDR3 DNA reads as TGTGCCAGCAGCGTAGGTTGGCAGGGGGGAAATTCACCCCTCCACTTT.

The rearrangement uses TRBV7-9 and TRBJ1-1, with TRBD1 as a possible D gene (5 bases). The germline V gene has CDR1 SEHNR and CDR2 FQNEAQ (reference sequence). The CDR3 is 13 residues long. V lost 7 bases, J lost 3 bases, and 12 bases lay in between. This CDR3 reads CASTRAGYTEAFF. In DNA, the CDR3 is TGTGCCAGCACCAGGGCCGGGTACACTGAAGCTTTCTTT.

The gene calls are TRBV2 and TRBJ2-3; TRBD2 agrees at 9 bases. Germline V gives CDR1 SNHLY, CDR2 FYNNEI. V dropped 2 bases and J dropped 0; count of bases not matched to a gene: 27. The CDR3 is 24 amino acids. The DNA for the CDR3 is TGTGCCAGCAGTGAAAGTCGCGGGCTTGTCAGCGGGAGGCCCAGCCGCCCTAGCACAGATACGCAGTATTTT. Translation: CASSESRGLVSGRPSRPSTDTQYF.

The chain joins TRBV4-3 to TRBJ2-7, with 8 bases identical to TRBD2. V lost 0 bases, J lost 1 base, and 11 bases stayed unmatched. The CDR3 consists of 18 residues. The germline CDR1 and CDR2 sequences are LGHNA and YSLEER. In nucleotides, the CDR3 is TGCGCCAGCAGCCAAGATATTAGCGAGCGGGGGCGTTCCTACGAGCAGTACTTC. This codes for CASSQDISERGRSYEQYF.

The V gene is TRBV11-2, the J gene TRBJ1-1; D gene ambiguous. Per germline, CDR1 SGHAT and CDR2 FQNNGV. The ends were cut back, 2 bases at V and 5 bases at J, with 6 bases in the middle. This CDR3 has 12 residues. CDR3 loop: CASSLRETEAFF. For the CDR3, the DNA is TGTGCCAGCAGCTTAAGGGAGACTGAAGCTTTCTTT.

The V gene is TRBV10-3, the J gene TRBJ2-3; 7 bases match TRBD2. Trimming removed 2 bases from V and 3 bases from J; junction bases left unmatched: 5. Germline V gene lookup returns CDR1 ENHRY and CDR2 SYGVKD. The CDR3 loop spans 15 amino acids. This CDR3 is CAISEASGTTDTQYF. CDR3 DNA: TGTGCCATCAGTGAGGCTAGCGGTACGACAGATACGCAGTATTTT.